The 2 T cell receptor beta chains presented below share a single source sample, sequenced in a study of T-cell memory formation after mild COVID-19. TCRdb processed the 5' RACE reads anew with MiXCR; each CDR3 protein has one entry. The top ten clones hold approximately 23% of a sample with about 260,000 distinct CDR3 sequences, less than 9.5% of them seen once. The sample comprised PBMCs or a T cell subset sorted from them (not recorded which). The receptors originated from a man between 18 and 29 years old who had mild COVID-19 (a few samples of this study predate the infection). Cell type and time point are not known.

There are a few counts of this clonotype. The V gene is TRBV5-1, the J gene TRBJ1-4; no reliable D call. Trimming stripped 3 bases from V and 10 bases from J, with 22 bases between. Germline V gives CDR1 SGHRS, CDR2 YFSETQ. The CDR3 is made up of 16 amino acids. The CDR3 DNA reads as TGCGCCAGCAGCTCGGAGGTTACGATTCAAGGAGGAAAACTGTTTTTT. Protein product: CASSSEVTIQGGKLFF.

This clonotype was detected many times. The chain has TRBV5-1 and TRBJ2-3; TRBD1 matches at 8 bases. CDR1 and CDR2 (germline): SGHRS, YFSETQ. This CDR3 spans 15 amino acids. With 4 bases clipped from V and 6 bases from J, the junction kept 10 bases outside the gene matches. The CDR3 protein is CASSQTGVTYDTQYF. The CDR3 DNA reads TGCGCCAGCAGCCAGACAGGGGTGACGTACGATACGCAGTATTTT.